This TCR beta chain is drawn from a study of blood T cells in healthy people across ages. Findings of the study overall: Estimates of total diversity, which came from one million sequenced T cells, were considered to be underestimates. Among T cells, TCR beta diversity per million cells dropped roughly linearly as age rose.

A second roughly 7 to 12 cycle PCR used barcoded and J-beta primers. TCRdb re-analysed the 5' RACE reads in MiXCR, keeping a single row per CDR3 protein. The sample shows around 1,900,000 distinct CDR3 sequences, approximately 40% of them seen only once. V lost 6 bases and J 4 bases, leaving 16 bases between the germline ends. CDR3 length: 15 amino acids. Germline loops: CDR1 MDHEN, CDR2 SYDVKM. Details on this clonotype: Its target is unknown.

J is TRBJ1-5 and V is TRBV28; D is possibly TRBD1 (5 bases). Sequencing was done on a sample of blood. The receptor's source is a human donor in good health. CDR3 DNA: TGTGCCAGCAGGTCACAGGCTTATCGGAATCAGCCCCAGCATTTT. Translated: CASRSQAYRNQPQHF.